These T cell receptor beta chains were read from a single sample in a study of T cells in Graves' hyperthyroidism and ophthalmopathy. TCRdb re-analysed the multiplex PCR reads in MiXCR, keeping a single row per CDR3 protein. The sample lists some 570,000 distinct CDR3 sequences; approximately 15% were seen once. Sequenced input: blood. The receptor set was obtained from a woman between 18 and 29 years old with Graves' ophthalmopathy. CDR3s include the opening cysteine and the closing phenylalanine or tryptophan. Each record gives: clone size, J gene, V gene, D gene, CDR3 DNA, CDR3 protein. D genes are given only for firm matches. Clone size is shown for a subset of rows, as once, few, many or a class of expanded clone.

>many|TRBJ2-1|TRBV3-1|TRBD2
TGTGCCAGCAGCCAGTGGACTAGCGGGCTTGGGGATGAGCAGTTCTTC
CASSQWTSGLGDEQFF
>-|TRBJ2-1|TRBV19|TRBD2
TGTGCCAGTAGTATCCCGCCGACTAGCGGGAGATGGGATGAGCAGTTCTTC
CASSIPPTSGRWDEQFF
>many|TRBJ2-3|TRBV11-2|-
TGTGCCAGCATTCCTTTTGGGGGAGGAGCGCAGTATTTT
CASIPFGGGAQYF
>-|TRBJ1-6|TRBV6-5|-
TGTGCCAGCAGTTACGACAGATCTTATAATTCACCCCTCCACTTT
CASSYDRSYNSPLHF
>many|TRBJ2-3|TRBV6-1|TRBD1
TGTGCCAGCAGTCTGGACAGGGGTGCCCCGCGAGCAGATACGCAGTATTTT
CASSLDRGAPRADTQYF
>many|TRBJ2-7|TRBV30|-
TGTGCCTGGAGTGTACGGGGTTTTGCGGGCGAGCAGTACTTC
CAWSVRGFAGEQYF
>few|TRBJ1-1|TRBV7-9|-
TGTGCCAGCAGCTTATTTGACCCTGAAGCTTTCTTT
CASSLFDPEAFF
>many|TRBJ2-7|TRBV20-1|TRBD2
TGCAGTGCTACCACGGGGGGTACCCCCTACGAGCAGTACTTC
CSATTGGTPYEQYF
>many|TRBJ1-1|TRBV13|TRBD1
TGTGCCAGCAGCTTAGAACAGGGGCCCACTGAAGCTTTCTTT
CASSLEQGPTEAFF
>many|TRBJ2-3|TRBV12-3/TRBV12-4|TRBD1
TGTGCCAGCACCATCAGCACGGGACAGGGGAGCACAGATACGCAGTATTTT
CASTISTGQGSTDTQYF
>many|TRBJ1-1|TRBV6-1|-
TGTGCCAGCACCCGGGATGGGTCAAGGGTTCAAGCTTTCTTT
CASTRDGSRVQAFF
>-|TRBJ2-7|TRBV29-1|TRBD2
TGCAGCGTTCCTGGGACTAGCGGGCCCTACGAGCAGTACTTC
CSVPGTSGPYEQYF
>-|TRBJ2-4|TRBV7-2|-
TGTGCCAGCAGCGGCAAAGGGGGTTCCAAAAACATTCAGTACTTC
CASSGKGGSKNIQYF
>-|TRBJ2-3|TRBV9|-
TGTGCCAGCAGCGTAGAAGGGTTGGGGCGGGCCGGCACAGATACGCAGTATTTT
CASSVEGLGRAGTDTQYF
>few|TRBJ2-7|TRBV5-6|-
TGTGCCAGCAGCCCTACATCGACGCCCTACGAGCAGTACTTC
CASSPTSTPYEQYF
>many|TRBJ2-7|TRBV11-2|TRBD2
TGTGCCAGCAGCTTAGTTTCGGGGAGCGGGAGCCACTCCTACGAGCAGTACTTC
CASSLVSGSGSHSYEQYF
>-|TRBJ2-1|TRBV9|TRBD2
TGTGCCAGCAGCGTAGGCAGCGGGGGGTGGGATGAGCAGTTCTTC
CASSVGSGGWDEQFF
>-|TRBJ2-1|TRBV13|-
TGTGCCAGCAGCCCAATGGCTGGGACCCCTCGCCCTTACAATGAGCAGTTCTTC
CASSPMAGTPRPYNEQFF
>few|TRBJ2-1|TRBV9|-
TGTGCCAGCAGCCTTACGCAGGGGCCGTCCAATGAGCAGTTCTTC
CASSLTQGPSNEQFF
>few|TRBJ2-3|TRBV29-1|-
TGCAGCGTTGATTCCGGGGTTAGGGCAGATACGCAGTATTTT
CSVDSGVRADTQYF
>few|TRBJ1-3|TRBV7-2|-
TGTGCCAGCAGCTCGGACAGCACTCTGGTTTGGACCATATATTTT
CASSSDSTLVWTIYF
>-|TRBJ1-4|TRBV7-9|-
TGTGCCTTCGCCCCGGGGGTGGCGCAGGAAAAACTGTTTTTT
CAFAPGVAQEKLFF
>many|TRBJ2-1|TRBV6-1|-
TGTGCCAGCAGTGACTCGGGGCAGGGGTTGAACAATGAGCAGTTCTTC
CASSDSGQGLNNEQFF